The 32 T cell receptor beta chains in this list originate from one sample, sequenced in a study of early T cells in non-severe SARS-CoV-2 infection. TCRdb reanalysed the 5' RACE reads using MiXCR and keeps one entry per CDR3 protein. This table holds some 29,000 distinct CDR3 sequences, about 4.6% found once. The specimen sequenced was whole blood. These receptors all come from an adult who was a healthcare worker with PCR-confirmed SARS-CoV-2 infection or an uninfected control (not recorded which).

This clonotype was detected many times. The CDR3 is CASSQDRSSGRSNEQYF. The CDR3 bases are TGTGCCAGCAGCCAAGATCGGTCTAGCGGGAGGTCAAACGAGCAGTACTTC. The chain employs TRBV4-2 and TRBJ2-7; 11 bases fit TRBD2. Germline values: CDR1 LGHNA, CDR2 YNFKEQ. V lost 0 bases and J lost 5; bases outside the gene matches: 9. The CDR3 contains 17 residues.

The CDR3 nucleotides are TGTGCCAGCAGGCGGCAGGAGAGCTCCTACGAGCAGTACTTC. Translating gives CASRRQESSYEQYF. The chain uses TRBV6-5 and TRBJ2-7; D is ambiguous. This CDR3 is 14 amino acids long. The germline CDR1 and CDR2 sequences are MNHEY and SVGAGI. With 6 bases removed from V and 0 bases from J, the gap between germline ends came to 12 bases.

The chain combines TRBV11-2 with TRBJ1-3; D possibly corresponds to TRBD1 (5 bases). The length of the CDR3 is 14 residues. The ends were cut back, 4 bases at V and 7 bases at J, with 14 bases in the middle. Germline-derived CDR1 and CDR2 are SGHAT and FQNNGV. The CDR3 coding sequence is TGTGCCAGCAGCTCCGGGACCGTGATGAACACCATATATTTT. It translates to CASSSGTVMNTIYF.

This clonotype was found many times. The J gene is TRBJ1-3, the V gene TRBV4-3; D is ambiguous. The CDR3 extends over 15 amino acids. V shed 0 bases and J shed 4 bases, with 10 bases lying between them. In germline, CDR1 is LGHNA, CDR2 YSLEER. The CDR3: CASSQEITSGNTIYF. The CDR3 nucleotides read TGCGCCAGCAGCCAAGAGATCACCTCCGGAAACACCATATATTTT.

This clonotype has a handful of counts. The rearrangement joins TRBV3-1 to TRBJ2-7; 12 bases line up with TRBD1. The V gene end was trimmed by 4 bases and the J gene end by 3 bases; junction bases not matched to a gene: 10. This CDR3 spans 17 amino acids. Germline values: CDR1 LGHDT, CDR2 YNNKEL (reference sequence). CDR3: CASSRGIGTGGYYEQYF. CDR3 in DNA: TGTGCCAGCAGCCGAGGGATAGGGACAGGGGGCTACTACGAGCAGTACTTC.

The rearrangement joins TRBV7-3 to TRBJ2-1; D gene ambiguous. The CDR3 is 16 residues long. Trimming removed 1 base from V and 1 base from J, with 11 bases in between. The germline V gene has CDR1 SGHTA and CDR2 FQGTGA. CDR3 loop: CASSLSRALSYNEQFF. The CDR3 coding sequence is TGTGCCAGCAGCTTAAGCCGGGCCCTTTCCTACAATGAGCAGTTCTTC.

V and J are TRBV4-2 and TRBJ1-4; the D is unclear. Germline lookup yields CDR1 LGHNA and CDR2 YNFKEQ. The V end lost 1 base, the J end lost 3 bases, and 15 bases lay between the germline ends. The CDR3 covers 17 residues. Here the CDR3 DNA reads TGTGCCAGCAGCCAAGGCGCGGGAGCTGCGGCTAATGAAAAACTGTTTTTT. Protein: CASSQGAGAAANEKLFF.

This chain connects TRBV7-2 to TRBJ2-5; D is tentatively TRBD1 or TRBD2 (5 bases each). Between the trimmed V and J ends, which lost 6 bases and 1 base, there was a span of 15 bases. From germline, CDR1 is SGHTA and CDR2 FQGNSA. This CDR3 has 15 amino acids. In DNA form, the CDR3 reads TGTGCCAGCAGGTCGGGGCGAGCAACCCAAGAGACCCAGTACTTC. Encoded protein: CASRSGRATQETQYF.

CDR3: CSAQQGVLVSNEQFF. For the CDR3, the DNA is TGCAGTGCTCAACAGGGGGTCTTGGTGAGCAATGAGCAGTTCTTC. V and J are TRBV20-1 and TRBJ2-1; 8 bases fit TRBD1. V gave up 5 bases and J gave up 6 bases; unmatched junction bases: 12. Germline V gene sequence: CDR1 DFQATT, CDR2 SNEGSKA (reference sequence). The CDR3 totals 15 residues.

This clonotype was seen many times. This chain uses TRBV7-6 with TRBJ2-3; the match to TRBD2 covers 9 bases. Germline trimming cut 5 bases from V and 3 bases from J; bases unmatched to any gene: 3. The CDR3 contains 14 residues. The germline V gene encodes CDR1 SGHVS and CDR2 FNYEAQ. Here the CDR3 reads CASSLSGRTDTQYF. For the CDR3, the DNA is TGTGCCAGCAGCCTTAGCGGGAGAACAGATACGCAGTATTTT.

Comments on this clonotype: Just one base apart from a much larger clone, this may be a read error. In DNA, the CDR3 is TGTGCCAGCAGGACAGGGGATCTGACCGGGGAGCTGTTTTTT. This encodes CASRTGDLTGELFF. The V call is TRBV2, the J call TRBJ2-2, with 8 positions matching TRBD1. The CDR3 consists of 14 residues. CDR1 is SNHLY, CDR2 FYNNEI, per germline. Losses at the gene ends were 6 bases for V and 5 bases for J; bases not matched to a gene: 5.

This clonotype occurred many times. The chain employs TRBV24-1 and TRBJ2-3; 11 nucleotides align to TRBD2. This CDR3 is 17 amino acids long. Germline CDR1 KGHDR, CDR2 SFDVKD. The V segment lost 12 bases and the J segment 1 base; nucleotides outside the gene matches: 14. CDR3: CAHHGTSGSTCTDTQYF. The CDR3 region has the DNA TGTGCCCACCACGGGACTAGCGGTTCTACCTGCACAGATACGCAGTATTTT.

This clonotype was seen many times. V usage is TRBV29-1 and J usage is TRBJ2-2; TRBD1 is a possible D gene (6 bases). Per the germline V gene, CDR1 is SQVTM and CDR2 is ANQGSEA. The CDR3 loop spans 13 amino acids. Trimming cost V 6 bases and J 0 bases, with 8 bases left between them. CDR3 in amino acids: CSVDRTNTGELFF. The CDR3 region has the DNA TGCAGCGTAGACAGGACGAACACCGGGGAGCTGTTTTTT.

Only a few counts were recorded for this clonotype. This CDR3 is CASGEGGSGNTIYF. CDR3 DNA: TGTGCCAGCGGGGAGGGGGGCTCTGGAAACACCATATATTTT. The chain combines TRBV6-1 with TRBJ1-3, with D possibly being TRBD1 (6 bases). Germline V gives CDR1 MNHNS, CDR2 SASEGT. Trimming stripped 8 bases from V and 0 bases from J, with 11 bases between. The CDR3 is made up of 14 amino acids.

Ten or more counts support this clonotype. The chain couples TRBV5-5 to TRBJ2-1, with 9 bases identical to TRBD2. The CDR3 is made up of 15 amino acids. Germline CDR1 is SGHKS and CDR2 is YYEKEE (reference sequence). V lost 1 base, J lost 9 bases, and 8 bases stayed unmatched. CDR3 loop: CASSLIAGAGSEQFF. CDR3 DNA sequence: TGTGCCAGCAGCTTGATAGCGGGAGCTGGAAGTGAGCAGTTCTTC.

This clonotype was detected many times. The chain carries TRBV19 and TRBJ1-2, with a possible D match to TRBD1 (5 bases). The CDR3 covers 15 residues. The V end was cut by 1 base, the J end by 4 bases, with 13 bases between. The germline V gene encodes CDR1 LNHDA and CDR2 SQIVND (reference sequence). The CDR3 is CASSIGSMQGYGYTF. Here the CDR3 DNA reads TGTGCCAGTAGTATAGGCTCTATGCAGGGCTATGGCTACACCTTC.

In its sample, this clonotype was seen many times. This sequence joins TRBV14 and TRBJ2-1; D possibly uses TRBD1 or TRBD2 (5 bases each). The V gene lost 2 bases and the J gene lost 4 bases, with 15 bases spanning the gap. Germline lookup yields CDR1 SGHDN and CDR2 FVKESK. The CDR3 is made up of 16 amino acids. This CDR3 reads CASSQSGTDRYNEQFF. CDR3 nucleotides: TGTGCCAGCAGCCAAAGTGGGACCGACCGATACAATGAGCAGTTCTTC.

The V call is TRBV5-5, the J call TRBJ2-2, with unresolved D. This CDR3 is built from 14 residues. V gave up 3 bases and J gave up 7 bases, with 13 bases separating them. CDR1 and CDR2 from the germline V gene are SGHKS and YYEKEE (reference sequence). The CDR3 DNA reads TGTGCCAGCAGCTCCGTAGAGGTTGGCGGGGAGCTGTTTTTT. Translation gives CASSSVEVGGELFF.

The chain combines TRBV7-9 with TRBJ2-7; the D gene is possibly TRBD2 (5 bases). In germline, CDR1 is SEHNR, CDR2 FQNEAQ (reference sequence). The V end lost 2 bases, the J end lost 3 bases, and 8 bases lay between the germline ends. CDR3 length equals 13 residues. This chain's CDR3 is CASSLTGIYEQYF. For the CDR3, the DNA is TGTGCCAGCAGCTTAACCGGGATCTACGAGCAGTACTTC.

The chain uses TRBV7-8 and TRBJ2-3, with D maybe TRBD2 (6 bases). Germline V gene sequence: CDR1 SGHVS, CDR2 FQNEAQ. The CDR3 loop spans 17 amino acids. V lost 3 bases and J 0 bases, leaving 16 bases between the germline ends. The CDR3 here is CASSFRDSIGSTDTQYF. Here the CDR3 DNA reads TGTGCCAGCAGCTTTAGGGACTCCATCGGAAGCACAGATACGCAGTATTTT.

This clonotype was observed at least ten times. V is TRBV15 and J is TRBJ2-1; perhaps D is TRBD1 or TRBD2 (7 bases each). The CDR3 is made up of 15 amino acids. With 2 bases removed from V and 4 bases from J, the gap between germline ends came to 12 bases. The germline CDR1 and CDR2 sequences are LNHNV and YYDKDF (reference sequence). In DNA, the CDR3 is TGTGCCACCAGCAGAAGCGGGACAGCTTACAATGAGCAGTTCTTC. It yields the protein CATSRSGTAYNEQFF.

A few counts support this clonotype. The DNA of the CDR3 is TGTGCCAGTAGTATAGATCTGTGGGAAGCCCAGCATTTT. It yields the protein CASSIDLWEAQHF. The rearrangement links TRBV19 to TRBJ1-5, with D unresolved. The germline V gene encodes CDR1 LNHDA and CDR2 SQIVND (reference sequence). V dropped 0 bases and J dropped 11 bases, with 11 bases sitting between them. The CDR3 is 13 residues long. The full variable domain, rest sourced from reference TRBV19 and TRBJ1-5, is DGGITQSPKYLFRKEGQNVTLSCEQNLNHDAMYWYRQDPGQGLRLIYYSQIVNDFQKGDIAEGYSVSREKKESFPLTVTSAQKNPTAFYLCASSIDLWEAQHFGDGTRLSIL.

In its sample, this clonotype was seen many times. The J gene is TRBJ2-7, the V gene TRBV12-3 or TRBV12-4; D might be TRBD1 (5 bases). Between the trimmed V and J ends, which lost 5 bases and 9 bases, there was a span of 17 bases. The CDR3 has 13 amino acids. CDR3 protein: CASSQITGSGQYF. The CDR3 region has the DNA TGTGCCAGCAGTCAGATTACAGGTTCGGGGCAGTACTTC.

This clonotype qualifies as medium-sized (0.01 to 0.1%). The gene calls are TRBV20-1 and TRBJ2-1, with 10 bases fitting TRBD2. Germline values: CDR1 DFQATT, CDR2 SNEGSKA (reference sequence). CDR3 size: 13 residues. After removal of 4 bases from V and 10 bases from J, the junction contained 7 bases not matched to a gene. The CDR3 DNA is TGCAGTGCTACTAGCGGGAGTTGGGAGGAGCAGTTCTTC. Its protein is CSATSGSWEEQFF.

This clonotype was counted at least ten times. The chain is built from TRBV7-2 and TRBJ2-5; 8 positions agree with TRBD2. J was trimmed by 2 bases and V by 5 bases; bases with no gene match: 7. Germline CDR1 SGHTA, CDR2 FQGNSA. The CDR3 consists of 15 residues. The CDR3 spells CASSVTSGLQETQYF. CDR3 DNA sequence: TGTGCCAGCAGCGTAACTAGCGGTCTACAAGAGACCCAGTACTTC.

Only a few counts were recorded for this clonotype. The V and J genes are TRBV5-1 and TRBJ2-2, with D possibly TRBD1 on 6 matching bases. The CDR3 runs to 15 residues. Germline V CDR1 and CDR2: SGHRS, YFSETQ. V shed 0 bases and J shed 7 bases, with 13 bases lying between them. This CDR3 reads CASSLVQGKSGELFF. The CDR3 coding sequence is TGCGCCAGCAGCTTGGTACAGGGTAAAAGCGGGGAGCTGTTTTTT.

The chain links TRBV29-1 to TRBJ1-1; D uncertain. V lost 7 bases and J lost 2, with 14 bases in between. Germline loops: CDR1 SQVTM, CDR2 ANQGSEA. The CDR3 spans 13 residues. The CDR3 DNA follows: TGCAGCGCCCTAAGTAGGTTAAACACTGAAGCTTTCTTT. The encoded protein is CSALSRLNTEAFF.

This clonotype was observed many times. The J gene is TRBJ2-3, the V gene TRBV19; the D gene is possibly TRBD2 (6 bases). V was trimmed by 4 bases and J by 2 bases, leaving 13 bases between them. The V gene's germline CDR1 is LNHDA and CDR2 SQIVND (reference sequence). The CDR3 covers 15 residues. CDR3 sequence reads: CASSSRGEITDTQYF. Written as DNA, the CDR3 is TGTGCCAGTAGTAGTCGCGGGGAGATCACAGATACGCAGTATTTT.

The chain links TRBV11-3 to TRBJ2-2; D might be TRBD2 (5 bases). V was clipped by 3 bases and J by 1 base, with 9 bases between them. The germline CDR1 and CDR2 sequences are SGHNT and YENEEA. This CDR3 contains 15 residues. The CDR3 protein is CASSFGLVNTGELFF. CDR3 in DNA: TGTGCCAGCAGCTTCGGACTCGTGAACACCGGGGAGCTGTTTTTT.

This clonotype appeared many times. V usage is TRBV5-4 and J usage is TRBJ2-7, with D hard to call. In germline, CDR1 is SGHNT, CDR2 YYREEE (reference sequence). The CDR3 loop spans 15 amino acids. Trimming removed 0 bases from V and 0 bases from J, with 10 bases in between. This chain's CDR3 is CASSLDGVSSYEQYF. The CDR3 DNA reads TGTGCCAGCAGCTTGGATGGCGTCAGCTCCTACGAGCAGTACTTC.

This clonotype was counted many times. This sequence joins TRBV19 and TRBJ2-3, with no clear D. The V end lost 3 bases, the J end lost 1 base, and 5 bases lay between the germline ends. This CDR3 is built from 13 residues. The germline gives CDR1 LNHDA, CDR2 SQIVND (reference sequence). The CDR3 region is CASSIQRTDTQYF. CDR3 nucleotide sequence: TGTGCCAGTAGTATTCAGCGCACAGATACGCAGTATTTT.

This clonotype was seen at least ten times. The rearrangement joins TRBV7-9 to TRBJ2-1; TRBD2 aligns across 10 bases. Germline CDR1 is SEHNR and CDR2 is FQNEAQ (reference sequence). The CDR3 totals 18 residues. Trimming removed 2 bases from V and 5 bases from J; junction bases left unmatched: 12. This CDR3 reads CASSLPRGLAGAHNEQFF. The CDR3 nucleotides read TGTGCCAGCAGCTTACCTCGAGGTCTAGCGGGGGCCCACAATGAGCAGTTCTTC. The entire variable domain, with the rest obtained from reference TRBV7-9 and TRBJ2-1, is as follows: DTGVSQNPRHKITKRGQNVTFRCDPISEHNRLYWYRQTLGQGPEFLTYFQNEAQLEKSRLLSDRFSAERPKGSFSTLEIQRTEQGDSAMYLCASSLPRGLAGAHNEQFFGPGTRLTVL.